This T cell receptor (beta chain) was profiled in a study of blood T cells in healthy people across ages. With a J-beta primer mix and a sample-barcoded 5' primer, a second PCR ran about 7 to 12 cycles. TCRdb reanalysed the 5' RACE reads using MiXCR and keeps one entry per CDR3 protein. The data show about 730,000 distinct CDR3 sequences, more than 40% seen once. The germline V gene encodes CDR1 LGHDT and CDR2 YNNKEL (reference sequence). The CDR3 covers 16 residues. V was pared by 1 base and J by 0 bases, with 13 bases between. This clonotype was seen only a few times. Its antigen is not known. Points from the study as a whole: In older individuals, TCR beta diversity per million T cells was lower, falling roughly linearly with age.

The sequenced sample was blood. The origin of this receptor is a woman in her fifties or sixties in good health. The rearrangement joins TRBV3-1 to TRBJ2-7; D is perhaps TRBD1 or TRBD2 (5 bases each). The CDR3 protein is CASSQGTGRGSYEQYF. The CDR3 nucleotides are TGTGCCAGCAGCCAAGGGACGGGAAGGGGCTCCTACGAGCAGTACTTC.